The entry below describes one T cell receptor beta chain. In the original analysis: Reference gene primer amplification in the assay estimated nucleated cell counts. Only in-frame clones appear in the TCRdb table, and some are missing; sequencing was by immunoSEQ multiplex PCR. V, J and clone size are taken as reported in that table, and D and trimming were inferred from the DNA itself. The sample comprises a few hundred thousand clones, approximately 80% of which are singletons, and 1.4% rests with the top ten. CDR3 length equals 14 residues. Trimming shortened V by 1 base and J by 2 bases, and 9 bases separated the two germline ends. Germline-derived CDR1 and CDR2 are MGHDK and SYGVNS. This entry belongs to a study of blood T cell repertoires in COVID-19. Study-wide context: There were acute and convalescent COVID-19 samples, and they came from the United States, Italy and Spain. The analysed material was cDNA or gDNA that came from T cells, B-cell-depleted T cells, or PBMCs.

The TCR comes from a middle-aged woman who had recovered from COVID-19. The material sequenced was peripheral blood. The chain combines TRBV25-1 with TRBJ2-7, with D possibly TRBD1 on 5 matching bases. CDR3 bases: TGTGCCAGCAGTGAATGGGGCAGAACCTACGAGCAGTACTTC. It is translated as CASSEWGRTYEQYF.